The rows below give T cell receptor beta chains drawn from one sample of a study of OX40 agonist ivuxolimab in advanced cancers. Assay used: immunoSEQ multiplex PCR; TCRdb lists only in-frame clones, some missing. This sample has around 63,000 clones, with nearly 90% found just once. This specimen was CD4+ or CD8+ T cells sorted from blood, taken in a trial of the OX40 agonist ivuxolimab. These TCRs come from an adult with an advanced solid tumor such as melanoma, head and neck, liver or kidney cancer. CDR3s include the opening cysteine and the closing phenylalanine or tryptophan. Each record gives: clone size, J gene, V gene, D gene, CDR3 protein, CDR3 DNA. D genes are given only for firm matches. The size field is filled for only some rows; it gives once, few, many or a size class.

abundance: once
j_gene: TRBJ1-2
v_gene: TRBV4-1
d_gene: NA
CDR3aa: CASSLQGRSSGYTF
CDR3nt: TGCGCCAGCAGCTTACAGGGCCGTTCGAGCGGCTACACCTTC

abundance: NA
j_gene: TRBJ2-1
v_gene: TRBV19
d_gene: NA
CDR3aa: CASFEQFF
CDR3nt: TGTGCCAGTTTTGAGCAGTTCTTC

abundance: NA
j_gene: TRBJ1-1
v_gene: TRBV19
d_gene: NA
CDR3aa: CASSGRLGDGEAFF
CDR3nt: TGTGCCAGTAGTGGCCGGCTGGGGGACGGTGAAGCTTTCTTT

abundance: NA
j_gene: TRBJ1-3
v_gene: TRBV2
d_gene: NA
CDR3aa: CASSERWGRSGNTIYF
CDR3nt: TGTGCCAGCAGTGAGAGGTGGGGTCGCTCTGGAAACACCATATATTTT

abundance: once
j_gene: TRBJ1-1
v_gene: TRBV18
d_gene: NA
CDR3aa: CASSPPQGWAEAFF
CDR3nt: TGTGCCAGCTCACCACCCCAGGGATGGGCTGAAGCTTTCTTT

abundance: NA
j_gene: TRBJ1-4
v_gene: TRBV5-4
d_gene: NA
CDR3aa: CASSPWDGKLFF
CDR3nt: TGTGCCAGCAGCCCCTGGGATGGAAAACTGTTTTTT

abundance: NA
j_gene: TRBJ2-1
v_gene: TRBV10-3
d_gene: NA
CDR3aa: CAISERSSVYNEQFF
CDR3nt: TGTGCCATCAGTGAGCGTTCTAGCGTATACAATGAGCAGTTCTTC

abundance: NA
j_gene: TRBJ1-1
v_gene: TRBV25-1
d_gene: NA
CDR3aa: CASREAGVGTEAFF
CDR3nt: TGTGCCAGCAGGGAGGCCGGGGTAGGCACTGAAGCTTTCTTT

abundance: NA
j_gene: TRBJ1-1
v_gene: TRBV28
d_gene: NA
CDR3aa: CASSLSGQNTEAFF
CDR3nt: TGTGCCAGCAGTTTATCCGGACAGAACACTGAAGCTTTCTTT

abundance: few
j_gene: TRBJ2-1
v_gene: TRBV11-1
d_gene: NA
CDR3aa: CASSHASSYNEQFF
CDR3nt: TGTGCCAGCAGTCACGCGAGCTCCTACAATGAGCAGTTCTTC

abundance: NA
j_gene: TRBJ1-1
v_gene: TRBV7-2
d_gene: NA
CDR3aa: CASSSEVNTEAFF
CDR3nt: TGTGCCAGCAGCTCTGAAGTGAACACTGAAGCTTTCTTT

abundance: NA
j_gene: TRBJ2-1
v_gene: TRBV5-1
d_gene: NA
CDR3aa: CASSLGQKYNEQFF
CDR3nt: TGCGCCAGCAGCTTGGGCCAGAAATACAATGAGCAGTTCTTC

abundance: NA
j_gene: TRBJ2-7
v_gene: TRBV4-2
d_gene: NA
CDR3aa: CASSPRQANYEQYF
CDR3nt: TGTGCCAGCAGCCCCAGACAGGCTAACTACGAGCAGTACTTC

abundance: NA
j_gene: TRBJ2-1
v_gene: TRBV5-4
d_gene: TRBD2
CDR3aa: CASSGGPAGGKLNEQFF
CDR3nt: TGTGCCAGCAGCGGGGGACCAGCGGGAGGTAAACTCAATGAGCAGTTCTTC

abundance: NA
j_gene: TRBJ1-1
v_gene: TRBV29-1
d_gene: NA
CDR3aa: CSVLRGTEAFF
CDR3nt: TGCAGCGTTCTTCGCGGCACTGAAGCTTTCTTT

abundance: NA
j_gene: TRBJ2-5
v_gene: TRBV5-1
d_gene: NA
CDR3aa: CASSKRTDQETQYF
CDR3nt: TGCGCCAGCAGCAAACGGACCGACCAAGAGACCCAGTACTTC

abundance: NA
j_gene: TRBJ2-1
v_gene: TRBV19
d_gene: TRBD2
CDR3aa: CASRTGTSGNNEQFF
CDR3nt: TGTGCCAGTAGAACCGGGACTAGCGGTAACAATGAGCAGTTCTTC

abundance: NA
j_gene: TRBJ2-5
v_gene: TRBV15
d_gene: NA
CDR3aa: CATSRERQYQETQYF
CDR3nt: TGTGCCACCAGCAGAGAGCGCCAGTACCAAGAGACCCAGTACTTC

abundance: NA
j_gene: TRBJ2-3
v_gene: TRBV4-1
d_gene: NA
CDR3aa: CASSQVRNPFDPTDTQYF
CDR3nt: TGCGCCAGCAGCCAAGTAAGGAACCCGTTCGACCCCACAGATACGCAGTATTTT

abundance: NA
j_gene: TRBJ1-1
v_gene: TRBV5-6
d_gene: NA
CDR3aa: CASSSRRGRSEAFF
CDR3nt: TGTGCCAGCAGCTCAAGAAGGGGGAGGTCTGAAGCTTTCTTT

abundance: NA
j_gene: TRBJ1-2
v_gene: TRBV5-1
d_gene: TRBD1
CDR3aa: CASSSGRTGPTSNYGYTF
CDR3nt: TGCGCCAGCAGCTCGGGACGGACAGGGCCGACGTCGAACTATGGCTACACCTTC

abundance: NA
j_gene: TRBJ1-6
v_gene: TRBV6-4
d_gene: NA
CDR3aa: CASSSTNNSPLHF
CDR3nt: TGTGCCAGCAGCTCAACCAATAATTCACCCCTCCACTTT

abundance: NA
j_gene: TRBJ2-7
v_gene: TRBV7-9
d_gene: NA
CDR3aa: CASTTGGYEQYF
CDR3nt: TGTGCCAGCACCACAGGAGGCTACGAGCAGTACTTC

abundance: NA
j_gene: TRBJ2-3
v_gene: TRBV19
d_gene: TRBD2
CDR3aa: CASSIGNRERDTDTQYF
CDR3nt: TGTGCCAGTAGTATAGGTAACCGGGAGCGGGACACAGATACGCAGTATTTT

abundance: NA
j_gene: TRBJ1-2
v_gene: TRBV11-3
d_gene: NA
CDR3aa: CASSLDASGGYTF
CDR3nt: TGTGCCAGCAGCTTAGATGCTTCGGGAGGCTACACCTTC

abundance: NA
j_gene: TRBJ2-3
v_gene: TRBV7-8
d_gene: NA
CDR3aa: CASSLEPSRGGDTQYF
CDR3nt: TGTGCCAGCAGCTTAGAACCCTCCAGGGGGGGGGATACGCAGTATTTT

abundance: NA
j_gene: TRBJ1-4
v_gene: TRBV23-1
d_gene: TRBD1
CDR3aa: CAARRAGGSFGEKLFF
CDR3nt: TGCGCCGCCCGACGGGCAGGGGGCTCTTTCGGGGAAAAACTGTTTTTT

abundance: medium-sized
j_gene: TRBJ2-7
v_gene: TRBV6-5
d_gene: NA
CDR3aa: CASRRGGEQYF
CDR3nt: TGTGCCAGCCGTCGAGGGGGGGAGCAGTACTTC

abundance: NA
j_gene: TRBJ1-2
v_gene: TRBV5-6
d_gene: NA
CDR3aa: CASSLADGYTF
CDR3nt: TGTGCCAGCAGCTTGGCAGATGGCTACACCTTC

abundance: NA
j_gene: TRBJ1-5
v_gene: TRBV18
d_gene: NA
CDR3aa: CASSPSPRGGGGNQPQHF
CDR3nt: TGTGCCAGCTCACCCTCTCCTAGAGGGGGAGGGGGCAATCAGCCCCAGCATTTT

abundance: NA
j_gene: TRBJ2-1
v_gene: TRBV10-3
d_gene: NA
CDR3aa: CAISELTGSYNEQFF
CDR3nt: TGTGCCATCAGTGAGTTGACGGGGTCCTACAATGAGCAGTTCTTC

abundance: NA
j_gene: TRBJ2-2
v_gene: TRBV11-2
d_gene: NA
CDR3aa: CASSLVRPDTGELFF
CDR3nt: TGTGCCAGCAGCTTAGTAAGGCCCGACACCGGGGAGCTGTTTTTT

abundance: NA
j_gene: TRBJ2-3
v_gene: TRBV27
d_gene: NA
CDR3aa: CASSQRQGRTDTQYF
CDR3nt: TGTGCCAGCAGTCAGAGGCAGGGGCGCACAGATACGCAGTATTTT

abundance: few
j_gene: TRBJ1-2
v_gene: TRBV7-2
d_gene: NA
CDR3aa: CASSLSVGPNYGYTF
CDR3nt: TGTGCCAGCAGCCTAAGCGTGGGTCCCAACTATGGCTACACCTTC

abundance: NA
j_gene: TRBJ2-1
v_gene: TRBV11-2
d_gene: NA
CDR3aa: CASSLESFNEQFF
CDR3nt: TGTGCCAGCAGCTTAGAGAGTTTCAATGAGCAGTTCTTC

abundance: NA
j_gene: TRBJ2-7
v_gene: TRBV28
d_gene: NA
CDR3aa: CASSLSSRVGEQYF
CDR3nt: TGTGCCAGCAGTTTATCGTCCAGGGTAGGCGAGCAGTACTTC

abundance: NA
j_gene: TRBJ1-3
v_gene: TRBV6-1
d_gene: NA
CDR3aa: CASTSGAFGNTIYF
CDR3nt: TGTGCCAGCACGTCAGGGGCGTTTGGAAACACCATATATTTT

abundance: NA
j_gene: TRBJ2-7
v_gene: TRBV27
d_gene: TRBD1
CDR3aa: CASTTGTGVGEQYF
CDR3nt: TGTGCCAGTACGACCGGGACAGGGGTAGGCGAGCAGTACTTC

abundance: NA
j_gene: TRBJ1-5
v_gene: TRBV11-3
d_gene: TRBD1
CDR3aa: CASSFPLGQSWCQPQHF
CDR3nt: TGTGCCAGCAGCTTTCCCCTGGGACAGTCCTGGTGTCAGCCCCAGCATTTT

abundance: once
j_gene: TRBJ2-7
v_gene: TRBV4-2
d_gene: TRBD2
CDR3aa: CASSPSGSSYEQYF
CDR3nt: TGTGCCAGCAGCCCTAGCGGGAGCTCCTACGAGCAGTACTTC

abundance: NA
j_gene: TRBJ2-1
v_gene: TRBV18
d_gene: NA
CDR3aa: CASSPPEGLTQFF
CDR3nt: TGTGCCAGCTCACCACCCGAGGGGCTCACGCAGTTCTTC

abundance: NA
j_gene: TRBJ1-4
v_gene: TRBV6-5
d_gene: NA
CDR3aa: CASSRKSRGEKLFF
CDR3nt: TGTGCCAGCAGCCGAAAATCGAGAGGGGAAAAACTGTTTTTT

abundance: NA
j_gene: TRBJ1-4
v_gene: TRBV10-2
d_gene: NA
CDR3aa: CASSERENEKLFF
CDR3nt: TGCGCCAGCAGTGAGCGGGAAAATGAAAAACTGTTTTTT